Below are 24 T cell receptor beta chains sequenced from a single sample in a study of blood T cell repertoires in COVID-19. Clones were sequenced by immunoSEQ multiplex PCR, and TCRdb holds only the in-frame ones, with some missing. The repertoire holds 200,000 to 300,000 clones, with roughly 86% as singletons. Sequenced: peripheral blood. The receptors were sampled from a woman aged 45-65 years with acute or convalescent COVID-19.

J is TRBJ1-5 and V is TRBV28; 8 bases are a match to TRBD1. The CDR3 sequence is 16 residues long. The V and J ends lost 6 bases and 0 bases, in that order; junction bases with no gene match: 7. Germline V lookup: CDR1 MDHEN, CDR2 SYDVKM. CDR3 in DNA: TGTGCCAGCAGGGACAGGGTTTACTATAGCAATCAGCCCCAGCATTTT. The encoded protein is CASRDRVYYSNQPQHF.

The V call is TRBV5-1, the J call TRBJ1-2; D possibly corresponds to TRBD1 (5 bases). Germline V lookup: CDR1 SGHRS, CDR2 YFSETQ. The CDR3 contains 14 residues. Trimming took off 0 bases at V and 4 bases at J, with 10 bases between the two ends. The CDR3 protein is CASSLEWQGYGYTF. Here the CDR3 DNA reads TGCGCCAGCAGCTTGGAATGGCAGGGCTATGGCTACACCTTC.

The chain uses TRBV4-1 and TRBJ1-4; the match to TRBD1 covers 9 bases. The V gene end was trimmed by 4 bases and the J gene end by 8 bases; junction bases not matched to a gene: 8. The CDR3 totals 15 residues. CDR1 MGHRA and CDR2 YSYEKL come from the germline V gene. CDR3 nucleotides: TGCGCCAGCAGCCCTCCCGGGACAGGGAGAGAAAAACTGTTTTTT. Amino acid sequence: CASSPPGTGREKLFF.

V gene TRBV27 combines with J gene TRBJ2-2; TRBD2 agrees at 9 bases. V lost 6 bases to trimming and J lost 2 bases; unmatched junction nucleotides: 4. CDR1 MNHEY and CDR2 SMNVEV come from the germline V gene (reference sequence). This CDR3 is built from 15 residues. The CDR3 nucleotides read TGTGCCAGCAGGATGCTAGCGGGAAACACCGGGGAGCTGTTTTTT. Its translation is CASRMLAGNTGELFF.

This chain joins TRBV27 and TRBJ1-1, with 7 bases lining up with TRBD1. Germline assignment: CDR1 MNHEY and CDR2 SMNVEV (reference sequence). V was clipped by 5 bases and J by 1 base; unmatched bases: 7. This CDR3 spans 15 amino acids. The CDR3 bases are TGTGCCAGCAGTCCACTAAGGGGGCGGAACACTGAAGCTTTCTTT. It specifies CASSPLRGRNTEAFF.

CDR3 sequence reads: CASSQRQGSDSPLHF. The CDR3 DNA reads TGCGCCAGCAGCCAGAGACAGGGTAGCGATTCACCCCTCCACTTT. The rearrangement uses TRBV5-1 and TRBJ1-6; 7 positions agree with TRBD1. Per germline, CDR1 SGHRS and CDR2 YFSETQ. This CDR3 contains 15 residues. The J segment lost 8 bases and the V segment lost 4 bases, leaving 9 bases of the junction unmatched. The full variable domain, with the rest looked up from reference TRBV5-1 and TRBJ1-6, is KAGVTQTPRYLIKTRGQQVTLSCSPISGHRSVSWYQQTPGQGLQFLFEYFSETQRNKGNFPGRFSGRQFSNSRSEMNVSTLELGDSALYLCASSQRQGSDSPLHFGNGTRLTVT.

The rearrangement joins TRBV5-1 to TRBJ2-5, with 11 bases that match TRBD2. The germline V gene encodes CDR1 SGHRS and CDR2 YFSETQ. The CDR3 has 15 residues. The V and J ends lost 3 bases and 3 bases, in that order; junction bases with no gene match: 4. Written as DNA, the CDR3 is TGCGCCAGCAGCTCATTAGCGGGAGGGGAAGAGACCCAGTACTTC. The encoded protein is CASSSLAGGEETQYF.

CDR3 sequence: CARGPPWGTDTQYF. DNA for the CDR3: TGTGCCAGGGGCCCTCCGTGGGGCACAGATACGCAGTATTTT. The V call is TRBV21-1, the J call TRBJ2-3; the table names TRBD1, a call not compared with the DNA. TRBV21-1 is deemed a pseudogene. The CDR3 totals 14 residues.

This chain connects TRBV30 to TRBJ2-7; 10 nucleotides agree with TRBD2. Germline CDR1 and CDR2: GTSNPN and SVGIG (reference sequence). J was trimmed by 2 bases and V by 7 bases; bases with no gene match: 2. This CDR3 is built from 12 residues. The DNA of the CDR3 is TGTGCCTCCACTAGCGGGGCCTACGAGCAGTACTTC. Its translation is CASTSGAYEQYF.

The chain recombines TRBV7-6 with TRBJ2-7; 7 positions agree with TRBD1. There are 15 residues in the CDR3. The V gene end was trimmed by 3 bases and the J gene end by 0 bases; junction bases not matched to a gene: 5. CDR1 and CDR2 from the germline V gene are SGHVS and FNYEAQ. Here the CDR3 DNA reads TGTGCCAGCAGCTTGCAGACAGGGTACTCCTACGAGCAGTACTTC. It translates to CASSLQTGYSYEQYF.

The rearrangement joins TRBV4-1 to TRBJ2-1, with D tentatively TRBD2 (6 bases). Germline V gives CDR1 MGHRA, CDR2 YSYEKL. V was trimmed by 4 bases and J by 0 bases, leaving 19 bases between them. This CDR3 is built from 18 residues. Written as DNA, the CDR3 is TGCGCCAGCAGCCCCTTGGATACGGGAGATGGCTCCTACAATGAGCAGTTCTTC. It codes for CASSPLDTGDGSYNEQFF.

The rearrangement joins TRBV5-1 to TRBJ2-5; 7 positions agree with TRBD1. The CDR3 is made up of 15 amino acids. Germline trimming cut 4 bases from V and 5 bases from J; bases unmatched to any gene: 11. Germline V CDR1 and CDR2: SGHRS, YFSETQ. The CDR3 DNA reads TGCGCCAGCAGCCTACCGACAGGGTTCCGGGAGACCCAGTACTTC. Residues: CASSLPTGFRETQYF.

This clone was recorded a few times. The DNA of the CDR3 is TGTGCCAGCAGCGTAGGAGCAGGGACAGGGGGCTCTGGGCAGCCCCAGCATTTT. This gives the protein CASSVGAGTGGSGQPQHF. V is TRBV9 and J is TRBJ1-5; 12 nucleotides line up with TRBD1. V lost 0 bases, J lost 7 bases, and 11 bases stayed unmatched. This CDR3 comprises 18 residues. CDR1 is SGDLS and CDR2 is YYNGEE in the germline V gene. Combining the CDR3 with reference TRBV9 and TRBJ1-5 gives the whole variable domain DSGVTQTPKHLITATGQRVTLRCSPRSGDLSVYWYQQSLDQGLQFLIQYYNGEERAKGNILERFSAQQFPDLHSELNLSSLELGDSALYFCASSVGAGTGGSGQPQHFGDGTRLSIL.

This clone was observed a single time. The CDR3 reads CASSITGNGELFF. The DNA of the CDR3 is TGTGCCAGCAGTATTACAGGGAACGGGGAGCTGTTTTTT. The rearrangement uses TRBV6-5 and TRBJ2-2, with a tentative D call TRBD1 (6 bases). Trimming pared 5 bases from V and 7 bases from J, leaving 11 bases between. The CDR3 runs 13 residues. Per the germline V gene, CDR1 is MNHEY and CDR2 is SVGAGI.

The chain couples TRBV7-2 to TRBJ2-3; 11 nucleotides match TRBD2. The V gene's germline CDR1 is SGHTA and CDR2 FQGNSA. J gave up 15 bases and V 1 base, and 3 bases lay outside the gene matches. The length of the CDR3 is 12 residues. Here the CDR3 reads CASSLGLAGGYF. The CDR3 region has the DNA TGTGCCAGCAGCTTAGGGCTAGCGGGAGGCTATTTT.

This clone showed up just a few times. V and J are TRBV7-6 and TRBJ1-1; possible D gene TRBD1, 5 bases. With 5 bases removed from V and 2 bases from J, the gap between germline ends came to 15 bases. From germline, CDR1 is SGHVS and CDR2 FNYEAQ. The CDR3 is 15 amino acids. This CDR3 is CASSMNGQFNTEAFF. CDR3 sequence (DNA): TGTGCCAGCAGCATGAACGGACAATTCAACACTGAAGCTTTCTTT.

For the CDR3, the DNA is TGTGCCAGCTCACGGGGACAGAACTTCCAAGAGACCCAGTACTTC. This sequence encodes CASSRGQNFQETQYF. The chain recombines TRBV18 with TRBJ2-5; 7 positions agree with TRBD1. CDR1 is KGHSH, CDR2 LQKENI, per germline. The CDR3 is 15 amino acids. With 4 bases clipped from V and 1 base from J, the junction kept 6 bases outside the gene matches.

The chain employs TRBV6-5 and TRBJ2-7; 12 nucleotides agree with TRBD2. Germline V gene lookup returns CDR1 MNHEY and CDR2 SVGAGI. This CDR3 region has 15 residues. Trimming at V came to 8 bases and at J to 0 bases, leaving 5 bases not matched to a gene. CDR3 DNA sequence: TGTGCCAGCGGGAGGACTAGCGGGACCTCCTACGAGCAGTACTTC. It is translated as CASGRTSGTSYEQYF.

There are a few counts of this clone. Written as DNA, the CDR3 is TGTGCCAGCAGCCTTCAGGGATTAGGGGAGACCCAGTACTTC. Translated: CASSLQGLGETQYF. The chain employs TRBV7-2 and TRBJ2-5; D perhaps matches TRBD1 (5 bases). Germline V gene data show CDR1 as SGHTA and CDR2 as FQGNSA. Trimming pared 5 bases from V and 5 bases from J, leaving 15 bases between. This CDR3 is built from 14 residues.

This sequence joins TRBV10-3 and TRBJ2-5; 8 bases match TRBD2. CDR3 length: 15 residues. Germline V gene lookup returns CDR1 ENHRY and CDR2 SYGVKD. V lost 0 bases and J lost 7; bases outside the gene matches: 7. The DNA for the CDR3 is TGTGCCATCAGTGAGTCGACGGGGGGGGCCGGGACCCAGTACTTC. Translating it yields CAISESTGGAGTQYF.

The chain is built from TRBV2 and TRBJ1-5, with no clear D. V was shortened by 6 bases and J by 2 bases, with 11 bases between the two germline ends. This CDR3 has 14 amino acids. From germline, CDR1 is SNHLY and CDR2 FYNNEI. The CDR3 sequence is CASRAQAGNQPQHF. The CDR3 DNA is TGTGCCAGCAGGGCGCAGGCAGGCAATCAGCCCCAGCATTTT.

This CDR3 reads CASSVRRAGVGPGELFF. DNA for the CDR3: TGTGCCAGCAGCGTCAGACGGGCGGGAGTTGGCCCCGGGGAGCTGTTTTTT. The rearrangement joins TRBV7-8 to TRBJ2-2, with 7 bases identical to TRBD2. Per germline, CDR1 SGHVS and CDR2 FQNEAQ. V lost 5 bases and J lost 6; bases outside the gene matches: 15. The length of the CDR3 is 17 residues.

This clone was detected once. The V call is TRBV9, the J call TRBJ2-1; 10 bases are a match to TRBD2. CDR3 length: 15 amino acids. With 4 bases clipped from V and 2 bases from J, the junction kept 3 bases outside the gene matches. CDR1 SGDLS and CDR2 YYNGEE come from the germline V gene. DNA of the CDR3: TGTGCCAGCAGCATTAGCGGGAGGCCCTACAATGAGCAGTTCTTC. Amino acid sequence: CASSISGRPYNEQFF.

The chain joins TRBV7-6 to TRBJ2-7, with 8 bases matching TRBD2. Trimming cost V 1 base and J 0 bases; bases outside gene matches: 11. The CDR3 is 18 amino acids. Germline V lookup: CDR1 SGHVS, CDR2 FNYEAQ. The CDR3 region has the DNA TGTGCCAGCAGCTTAGTACCCCCGACCGGGACTAGCTCCTACGAGCAGTACTTC. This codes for CASSLVPPTGTSSYEQYF. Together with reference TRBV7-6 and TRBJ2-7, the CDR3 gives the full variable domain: GAGVSQSPRYKVTKRGQDVALRCDPISGHVSLYWYRQALGQGPEFLTYFNYEAQQDKSGLPNDRFSAERPEGSISTLTIQRTEQRDSAMYRCASSLVPPTGTSSYEQYFGPGTRLTVT.